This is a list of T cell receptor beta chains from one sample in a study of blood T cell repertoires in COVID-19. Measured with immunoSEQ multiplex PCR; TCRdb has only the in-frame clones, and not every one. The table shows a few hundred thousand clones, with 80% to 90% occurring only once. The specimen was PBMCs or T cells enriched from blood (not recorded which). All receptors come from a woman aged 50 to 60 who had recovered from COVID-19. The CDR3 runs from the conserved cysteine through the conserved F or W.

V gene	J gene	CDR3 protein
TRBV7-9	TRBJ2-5	CASSLSLAGQETQYF
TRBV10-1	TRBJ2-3	CASSVAGGLGDTQYF
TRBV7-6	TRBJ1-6	CASSLGRNSPLHF
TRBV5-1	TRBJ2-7	CASSWNLGTGAYEQYF
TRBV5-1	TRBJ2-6	CASSLGRYSGSNVLTF
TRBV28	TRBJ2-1	CASSPILADLGNEQFF
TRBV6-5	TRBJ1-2	CASSLGQGSYGYTF
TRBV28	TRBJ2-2	CASSRVAVTGELFF
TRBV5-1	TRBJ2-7	CASQANGDEQYF
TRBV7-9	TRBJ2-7	CASSSGTGARFGVYEQYF
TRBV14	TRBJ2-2	CASSPSLAGGSGELFF
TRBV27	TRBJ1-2	CASRQTGDGYTF
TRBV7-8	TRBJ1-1	CASSRTLNTEAFF
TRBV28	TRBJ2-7	CASSLWVAGISYEQYF
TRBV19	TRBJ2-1	CASSILAGVGNEQFF
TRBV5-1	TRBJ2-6	CASSLVARPISGANVLTF
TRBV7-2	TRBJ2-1	CASSSGLVYNEQFF
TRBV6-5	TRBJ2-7	CASSYSLDRVYEQYF
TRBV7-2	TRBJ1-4	CASSLSVGRGNEKLFF
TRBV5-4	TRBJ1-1	CASSLERGLNTEAFF
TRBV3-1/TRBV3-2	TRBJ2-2	CASSSSGRATGELFF
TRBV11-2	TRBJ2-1	CASSKLLRGLGLDNEQFF
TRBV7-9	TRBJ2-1	CASSPLNGRANENEQFF
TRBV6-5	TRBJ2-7	CASRRQGAYEQYF
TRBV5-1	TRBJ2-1	CASSWETSGRGNEQFF
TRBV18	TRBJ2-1	CASSPGRSGIEQFF
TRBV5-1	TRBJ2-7	CASSLFPQADEQYF
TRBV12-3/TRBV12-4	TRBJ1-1	CASTGTVSTEAFF
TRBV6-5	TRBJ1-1	CASSTGTEAFF
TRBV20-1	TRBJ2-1	CSATRETQFF
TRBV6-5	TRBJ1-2	CASSYSRQNNYGYTF
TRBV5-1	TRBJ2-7	CASSFSGRGSDEQYF
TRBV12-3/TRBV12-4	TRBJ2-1	CASSFLANEQFF
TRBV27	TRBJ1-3	CASRYTGGNTIYF
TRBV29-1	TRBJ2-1	CSVEVVVGGQFF
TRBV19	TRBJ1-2	CASSMAGDTYGYTF
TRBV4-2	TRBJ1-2	CASSQDPGTVNYGYTF
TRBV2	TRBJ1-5	CASRGGMNQPQHF